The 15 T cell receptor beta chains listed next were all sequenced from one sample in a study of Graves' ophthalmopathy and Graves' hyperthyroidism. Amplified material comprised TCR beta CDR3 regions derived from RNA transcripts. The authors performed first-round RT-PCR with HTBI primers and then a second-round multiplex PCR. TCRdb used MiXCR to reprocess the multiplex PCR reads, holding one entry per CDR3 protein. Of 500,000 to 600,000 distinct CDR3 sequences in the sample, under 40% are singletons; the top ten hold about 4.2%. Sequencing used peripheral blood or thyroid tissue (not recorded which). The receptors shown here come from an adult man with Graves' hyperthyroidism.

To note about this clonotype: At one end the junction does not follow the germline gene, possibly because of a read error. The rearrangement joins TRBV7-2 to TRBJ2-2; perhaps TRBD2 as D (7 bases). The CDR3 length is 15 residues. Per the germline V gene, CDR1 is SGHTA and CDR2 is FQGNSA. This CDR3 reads CASSQAGQNTGELFF. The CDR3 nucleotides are TGCGCCAGCAGCCAAGCGGGACAGAACACCGGGGAGCTGTTTTTT.

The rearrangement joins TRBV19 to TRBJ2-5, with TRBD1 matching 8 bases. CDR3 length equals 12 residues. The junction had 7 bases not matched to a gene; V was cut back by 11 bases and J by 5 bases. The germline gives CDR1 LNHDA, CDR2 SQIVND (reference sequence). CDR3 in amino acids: CAFDRGRETQYF. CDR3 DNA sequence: TGTGCCTTCGACAGGGGTCGCGAGACCCAGTACTTC.

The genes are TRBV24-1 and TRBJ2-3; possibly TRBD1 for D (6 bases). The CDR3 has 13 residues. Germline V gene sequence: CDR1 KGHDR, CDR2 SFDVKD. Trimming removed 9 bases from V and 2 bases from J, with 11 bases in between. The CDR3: CATRDTNTDTQYF. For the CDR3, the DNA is TGTGCCACCCGGGACACCAACACAGATACGCAGTATTTT.

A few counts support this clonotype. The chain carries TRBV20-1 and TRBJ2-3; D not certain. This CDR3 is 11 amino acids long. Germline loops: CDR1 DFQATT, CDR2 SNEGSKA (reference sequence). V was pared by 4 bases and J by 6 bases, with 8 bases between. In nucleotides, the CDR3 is TGCAGTGCTACCTCTCCGGATACGCAGTATTTT. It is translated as CSATSPDTQYF.

CDR3 in amino acids: CASTPTGRTGFFYEQYF. CDR3 nucleotide sequence: TGTGCCAGCACCCCGACCGGGAGGACAGGGTTCTTCTACGAGCAGTACTTC. The chain joins TRBV9 to TRBJ2-7; D may be TRBD1 (8 bases). Trimming cost V 6 bases and J 3 bases, with 25 bases left between them. CDR1 and CDR2 (germline): SGDLS, YYNGEE. The CDR3 extends over 17 amino acids.

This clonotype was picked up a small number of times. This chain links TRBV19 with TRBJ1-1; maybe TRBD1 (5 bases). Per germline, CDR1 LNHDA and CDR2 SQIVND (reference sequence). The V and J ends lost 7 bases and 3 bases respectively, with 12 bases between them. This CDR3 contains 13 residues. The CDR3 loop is CASTDSGYTEAFF. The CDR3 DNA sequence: TGTGCCAGTACAGATTCAGGGTACACTGAAGCTTTCTTT.

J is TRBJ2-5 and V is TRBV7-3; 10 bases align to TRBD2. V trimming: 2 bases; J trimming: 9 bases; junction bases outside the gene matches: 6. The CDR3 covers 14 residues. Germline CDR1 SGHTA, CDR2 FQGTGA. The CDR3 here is CASSLASGRLAQYF. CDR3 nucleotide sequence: TGTGCCAGCAGCTTAGCTAGCGGGAGACTGGCCCAGTACTTC. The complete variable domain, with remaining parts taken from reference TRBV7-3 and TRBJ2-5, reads GAGVSQTPSNKVTEKGKYVELRCDPISGHTALYWYRQSLGQGPEFLIYFQGTGAADDSGLPNDRFFAVRPEGSVSTLKIQRTERGDSAVYLCASSLASGRLAQYFGPGTRLLVL.

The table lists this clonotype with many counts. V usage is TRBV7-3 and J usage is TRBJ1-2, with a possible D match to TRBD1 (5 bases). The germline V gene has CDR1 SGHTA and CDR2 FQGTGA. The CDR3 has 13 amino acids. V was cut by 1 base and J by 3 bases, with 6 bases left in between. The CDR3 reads CASSLMGDYGYTF. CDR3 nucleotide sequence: TGTGCCAGCAGCTTAATGGGGGACTATGGCTACACCTTC.

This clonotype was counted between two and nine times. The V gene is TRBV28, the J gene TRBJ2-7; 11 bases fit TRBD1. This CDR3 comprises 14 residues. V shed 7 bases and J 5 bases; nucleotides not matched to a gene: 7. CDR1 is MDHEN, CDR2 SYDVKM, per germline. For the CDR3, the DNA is TGTGCCAGCAAGCCCGGGACAGGGGGGCACGAGCAGTACTTC. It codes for CASKPGTGGHEQYF.

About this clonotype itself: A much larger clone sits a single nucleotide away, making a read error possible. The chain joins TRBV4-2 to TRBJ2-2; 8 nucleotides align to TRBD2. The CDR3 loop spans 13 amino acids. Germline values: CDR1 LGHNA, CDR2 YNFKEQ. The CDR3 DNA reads TGTGCCAGCGGCCAAGGGACTAGCGGGGAGCTGTTTTTT. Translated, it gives CASGQGTSGELFF.

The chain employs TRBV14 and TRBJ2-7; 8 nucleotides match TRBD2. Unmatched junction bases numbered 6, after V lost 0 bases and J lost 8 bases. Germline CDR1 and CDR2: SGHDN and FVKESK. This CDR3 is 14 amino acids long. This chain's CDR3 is CASSQDGRALQQYF. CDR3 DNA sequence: TGTGCCAGCAGCCAAGACGGGAGGGCCTTGCAGCAGTACTTC. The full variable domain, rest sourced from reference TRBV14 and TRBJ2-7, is EAGVTQFPSHSVIEKGQTVTLRCDPISGHDNLYWYRRVMGKEIKFLLHFVKESKQDESGMPNNRFLAERTGGTYSTLKVQPAELEDSGVYFCASSQDGRALQQYFGPGTRLTVT.

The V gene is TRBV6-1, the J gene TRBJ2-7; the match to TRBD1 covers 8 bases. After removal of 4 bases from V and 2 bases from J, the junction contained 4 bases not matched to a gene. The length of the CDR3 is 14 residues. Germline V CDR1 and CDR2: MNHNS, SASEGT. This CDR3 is CASSATGDTYEQYF. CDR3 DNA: TGTGCCAGCAGTGCGACAGGGGATACCTACGAGCAGTACTTC.

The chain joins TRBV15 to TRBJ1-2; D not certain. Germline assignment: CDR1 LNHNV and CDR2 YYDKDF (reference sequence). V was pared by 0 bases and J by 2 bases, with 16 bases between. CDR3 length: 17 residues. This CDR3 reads CATSRDRLAGSNYGYTF. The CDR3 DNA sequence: TGTGCCACCAGCAGAGATCGACTAGCGGGATCCAACTATGGCTACACCTTC.

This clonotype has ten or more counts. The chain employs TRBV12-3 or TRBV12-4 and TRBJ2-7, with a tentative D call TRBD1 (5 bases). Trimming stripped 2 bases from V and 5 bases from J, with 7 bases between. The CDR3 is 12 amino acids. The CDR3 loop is CASSLSGNEQYF. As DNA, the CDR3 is TGTGCCAGCAGTTTATCAGGGAACGAGCAGTACTTC.

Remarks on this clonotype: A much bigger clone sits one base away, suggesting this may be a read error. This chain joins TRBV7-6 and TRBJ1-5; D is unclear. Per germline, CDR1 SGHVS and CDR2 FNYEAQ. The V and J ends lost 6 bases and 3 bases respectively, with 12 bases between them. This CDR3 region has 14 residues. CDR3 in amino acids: CASSYGSYNQPQHF. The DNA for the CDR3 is TGTGCCAGCAGTTACGGCAGCTACAATCAGCCCCAGCATTTT. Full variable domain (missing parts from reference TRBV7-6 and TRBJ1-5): GAGVSQSPRYKVTKRGQDVALRCDPISGHVSLYWYRQALGQGPEFLTYFNYEAQQDKSGLPNDRFSAERPEGSISTLTIQRTEQRDSAMYRCASSYGSYNQPQHFGDGTRLSIL.